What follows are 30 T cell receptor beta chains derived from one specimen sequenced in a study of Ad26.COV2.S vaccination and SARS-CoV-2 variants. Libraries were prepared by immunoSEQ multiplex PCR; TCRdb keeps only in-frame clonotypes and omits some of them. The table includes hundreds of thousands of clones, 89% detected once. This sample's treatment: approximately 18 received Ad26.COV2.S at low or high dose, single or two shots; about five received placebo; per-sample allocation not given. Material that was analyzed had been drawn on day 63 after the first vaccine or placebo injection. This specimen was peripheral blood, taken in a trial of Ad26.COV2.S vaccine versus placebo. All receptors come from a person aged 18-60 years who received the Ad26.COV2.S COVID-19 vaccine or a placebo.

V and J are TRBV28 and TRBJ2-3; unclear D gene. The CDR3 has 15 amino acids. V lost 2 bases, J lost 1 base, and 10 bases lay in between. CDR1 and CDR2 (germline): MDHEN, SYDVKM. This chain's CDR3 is CASSLVFQGTDTQYF. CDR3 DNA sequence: TGTGCCAGCAGTTTAGTGTTTCAGGGCACAGATACGCAGTATTTT.

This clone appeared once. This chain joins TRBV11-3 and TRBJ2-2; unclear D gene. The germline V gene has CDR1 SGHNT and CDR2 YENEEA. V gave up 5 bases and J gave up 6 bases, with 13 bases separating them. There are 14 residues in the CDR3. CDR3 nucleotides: TGTGCCAGCAGCCCCACTTGGCACCCCGGGGAGCTGTTTTTT. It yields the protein CASSPTWHPGELFF.

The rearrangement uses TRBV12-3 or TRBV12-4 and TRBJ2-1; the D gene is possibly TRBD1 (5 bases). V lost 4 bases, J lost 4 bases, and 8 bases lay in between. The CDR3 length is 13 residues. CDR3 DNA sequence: TGTGCCAGCAGTTCGGACACTTACAATGAGCAGTTCTTC. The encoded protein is CASSSDTYNEQFF.

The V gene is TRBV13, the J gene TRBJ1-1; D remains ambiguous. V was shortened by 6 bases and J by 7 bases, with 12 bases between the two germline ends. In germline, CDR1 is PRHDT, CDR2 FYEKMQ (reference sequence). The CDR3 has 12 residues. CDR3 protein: CASREEPIEAFF. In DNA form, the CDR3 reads TGTGCCAGCAGGGAGGAGCCGATTGAAGCTTTCTTT.

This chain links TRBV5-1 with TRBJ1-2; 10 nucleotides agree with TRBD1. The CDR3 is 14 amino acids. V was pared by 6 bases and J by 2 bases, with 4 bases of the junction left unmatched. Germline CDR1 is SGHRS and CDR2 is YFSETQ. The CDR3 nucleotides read TGCGCCAGCAAGGTGACAGGGGGCAACTATGGCTACACCTTC. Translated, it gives CASKVTGGNYGYTF.

The CDR3 protein is CANPPGASTDTQYF. CDR3 DNA sequence: TGTGCCAACCCTCCAGGGGCTAGCACAGATACGCAGTATTTT. The chain links TRBV7-9 to TRBJ2-3; D might be TRBD1 (6 bases). The germline V gene has CDR1 SEHNR and CDR2 FQNEAQ (reference sequence). The CDR3 runs to 14 residues. The ends were cut back, 10 bases at V and 0 bases at J, with 14 bases in the middle.

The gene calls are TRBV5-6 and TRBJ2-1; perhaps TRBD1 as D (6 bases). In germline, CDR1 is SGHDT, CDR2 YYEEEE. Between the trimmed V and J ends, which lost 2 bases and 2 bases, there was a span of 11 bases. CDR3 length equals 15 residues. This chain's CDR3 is CASSFDRTPYNEQFF. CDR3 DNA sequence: TGTGCCAGCAGCTTCGACAGGACGCCCTACAATGAGCAGTTCTTC.

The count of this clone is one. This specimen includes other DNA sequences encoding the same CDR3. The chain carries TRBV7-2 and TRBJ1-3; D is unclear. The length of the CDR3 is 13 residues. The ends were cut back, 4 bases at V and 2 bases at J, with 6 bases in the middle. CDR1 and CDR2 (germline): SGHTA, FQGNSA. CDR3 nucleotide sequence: TGTGCCAGCAGCTCCGGGACTGGAAACACCATATATTTT. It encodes CASSSGTGNTIYF. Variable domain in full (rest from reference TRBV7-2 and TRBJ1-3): GAGVSQSPSNKVTEKGKDVELRCDPISGHTALYWYRQSLGQGLEFLIYFQGNSAPDKSGLPSDRFSAERTGGSVSTLTIQRTQQEDSAVYLCASSSGTGNTIYFGEGSWLTVV.

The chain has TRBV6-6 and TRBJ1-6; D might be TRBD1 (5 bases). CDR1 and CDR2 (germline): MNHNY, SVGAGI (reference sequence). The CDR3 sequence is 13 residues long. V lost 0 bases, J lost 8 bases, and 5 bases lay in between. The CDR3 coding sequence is TGTGCCAGCAGTTACTCAGGGGATTCACCCCTCCACTTT. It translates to CASSYSGDSPLHF.

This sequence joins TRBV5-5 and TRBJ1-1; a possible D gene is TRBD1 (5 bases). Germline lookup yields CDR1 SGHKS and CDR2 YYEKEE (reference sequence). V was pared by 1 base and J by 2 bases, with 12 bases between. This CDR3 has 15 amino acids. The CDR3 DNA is TGTGCCAGCAGCTTGATTCCAGGGCGTAACACTGAAGCTTTCTTT. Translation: CASSLIPGRNTEAFF.

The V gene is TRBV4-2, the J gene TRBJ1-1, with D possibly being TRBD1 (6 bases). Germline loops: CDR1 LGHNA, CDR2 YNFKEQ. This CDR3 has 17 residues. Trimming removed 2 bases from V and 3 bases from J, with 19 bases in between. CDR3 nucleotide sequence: TGTGCCAGCAGCCAAACGGGGGGCGGGGGCACCTACACTGAAGCTTTCTTT. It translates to CASSQTGGGGTYTEAFF.

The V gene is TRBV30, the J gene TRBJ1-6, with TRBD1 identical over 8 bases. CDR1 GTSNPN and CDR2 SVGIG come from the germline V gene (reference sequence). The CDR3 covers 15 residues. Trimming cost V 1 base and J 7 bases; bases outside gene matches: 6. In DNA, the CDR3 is TGTGCCTGGAGTGCTGGGACAGGCCCAAATTCACCCCTCCACTTT. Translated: CAWSAGTGPNSPLHF.

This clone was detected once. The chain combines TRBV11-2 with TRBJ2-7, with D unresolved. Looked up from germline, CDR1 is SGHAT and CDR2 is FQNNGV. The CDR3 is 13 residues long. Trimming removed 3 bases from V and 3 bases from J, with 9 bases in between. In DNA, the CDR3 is TGTGCCAGCAGCTTTTCCAGAGGCTACGAGCAGTACGTC. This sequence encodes CASSFSRGYEQYV.

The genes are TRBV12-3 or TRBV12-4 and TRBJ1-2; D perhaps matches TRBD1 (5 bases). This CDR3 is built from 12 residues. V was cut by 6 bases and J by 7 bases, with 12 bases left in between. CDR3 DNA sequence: TGTGCCAGCAGGCACCAGGGAAGTGGCTACACCTTC. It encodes CASRHQGSGYTF.

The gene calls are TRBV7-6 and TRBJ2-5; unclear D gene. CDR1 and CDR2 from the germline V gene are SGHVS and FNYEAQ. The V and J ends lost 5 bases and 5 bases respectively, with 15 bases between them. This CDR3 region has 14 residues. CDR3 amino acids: CASSPTRRRETQYF. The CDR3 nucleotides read TGTGCCAGCAGCCCGACTCGACGTCGGGAGACCCAGTACTTC.

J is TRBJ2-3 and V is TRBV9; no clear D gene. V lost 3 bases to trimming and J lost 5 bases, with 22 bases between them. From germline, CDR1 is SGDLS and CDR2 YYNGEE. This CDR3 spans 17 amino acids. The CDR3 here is CASSAQVRSLAIDTQYF. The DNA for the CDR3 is TGTGCCAGCAGCGCCCAGGTGCGGTCCCTCGCGATAGATACGCAGTATTTT.

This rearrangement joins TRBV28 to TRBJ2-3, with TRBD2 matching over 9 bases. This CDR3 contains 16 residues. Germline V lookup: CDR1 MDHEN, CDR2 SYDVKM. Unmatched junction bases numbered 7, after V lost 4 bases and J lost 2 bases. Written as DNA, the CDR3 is TGTGCCAGCAGTTCGGGGGGGACTAGCCTCACAGATACGCAGTATTTT. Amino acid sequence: CASSSGGTSLTDTQYF.

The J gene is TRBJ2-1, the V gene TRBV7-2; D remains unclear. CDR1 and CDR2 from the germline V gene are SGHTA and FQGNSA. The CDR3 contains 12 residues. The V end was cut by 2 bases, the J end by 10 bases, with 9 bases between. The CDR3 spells CASSLNPAEQFF. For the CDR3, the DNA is TGTGCCAGCAGCTTAAACCCGGCCGAGCAGTTCTTC. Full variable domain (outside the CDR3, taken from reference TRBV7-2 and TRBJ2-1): GAGVSQSPSNKVTEKGKDVELRCDPISGHTALYWYRQSLGQGLEFLIYFQGNSAPDKSGLPSDRFSAERTGGSVSTLTIQRTQQEDSAVYLCASSLNPAEQFFGPGTRLTVL.

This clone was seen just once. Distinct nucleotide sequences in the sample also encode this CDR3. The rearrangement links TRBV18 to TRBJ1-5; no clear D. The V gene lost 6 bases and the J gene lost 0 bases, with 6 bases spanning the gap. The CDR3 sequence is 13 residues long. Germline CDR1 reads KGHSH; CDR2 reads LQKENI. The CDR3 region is CASSPGSNQPQHF. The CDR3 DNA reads TGTGCCAGCTCCCCCGGTAGCAATCAGCCCCAGCATTTT.

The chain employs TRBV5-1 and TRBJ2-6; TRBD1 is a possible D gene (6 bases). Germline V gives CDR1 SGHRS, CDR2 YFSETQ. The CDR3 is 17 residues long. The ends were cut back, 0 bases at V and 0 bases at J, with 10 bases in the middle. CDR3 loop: CASSLGWTVSGANVLTF. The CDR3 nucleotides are TGCGCCAGCAGCTTGGGGTGGACAGTCTCTGGGGCCAACGTCCTGACTTTC.

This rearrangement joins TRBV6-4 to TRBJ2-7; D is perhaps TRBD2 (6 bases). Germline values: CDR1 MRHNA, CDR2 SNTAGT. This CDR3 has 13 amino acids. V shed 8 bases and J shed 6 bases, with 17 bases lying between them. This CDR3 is CASAFRDFCEQYV. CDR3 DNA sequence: TGTGCCAGCGCCTTCCGGGACTTTTGCGAGCAGTACGTC.

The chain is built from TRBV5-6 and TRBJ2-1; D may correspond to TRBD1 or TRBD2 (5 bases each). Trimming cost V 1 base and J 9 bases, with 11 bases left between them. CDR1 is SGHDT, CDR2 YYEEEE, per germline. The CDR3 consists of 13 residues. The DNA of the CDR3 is TGTGCCAGCAGCTTGTTACACGGGGCTGAGCAGTTCTTC. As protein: CASSLLHGAEQFF.

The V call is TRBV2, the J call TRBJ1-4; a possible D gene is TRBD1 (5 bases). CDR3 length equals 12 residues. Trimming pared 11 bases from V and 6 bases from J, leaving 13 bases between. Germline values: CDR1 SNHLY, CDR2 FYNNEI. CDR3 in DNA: TGTGCCGGGGTGGGGGTAGATGAAAAACTGTTTTTT. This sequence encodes CAGVGVDEKLFF.

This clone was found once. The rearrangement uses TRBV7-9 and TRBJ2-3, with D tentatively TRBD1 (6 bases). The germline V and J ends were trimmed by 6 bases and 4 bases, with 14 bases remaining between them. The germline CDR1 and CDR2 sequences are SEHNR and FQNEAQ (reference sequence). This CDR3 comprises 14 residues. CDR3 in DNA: TGTGCCAGCAGTACCTTGACAGGCCCAGATACGCAGTATTTT. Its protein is CASSTLTGPDTQYF.

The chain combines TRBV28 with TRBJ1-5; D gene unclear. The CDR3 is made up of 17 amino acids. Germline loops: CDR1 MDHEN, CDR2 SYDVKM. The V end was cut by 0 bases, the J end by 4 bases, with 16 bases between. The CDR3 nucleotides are TGTGCCAGCAGTTTATGGCGGCTCCCGGCCACTAATCAGCCCCAGCATTTT. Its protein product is CASSLWRLPATNQPQHF.

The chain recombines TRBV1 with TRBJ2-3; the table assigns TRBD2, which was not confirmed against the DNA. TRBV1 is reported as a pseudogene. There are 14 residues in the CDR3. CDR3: CTSSQGRVADTQYF. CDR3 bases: TGCACCAGCAGCCAGGGGAGGGTCGCAGATACGCAGTATTTT.

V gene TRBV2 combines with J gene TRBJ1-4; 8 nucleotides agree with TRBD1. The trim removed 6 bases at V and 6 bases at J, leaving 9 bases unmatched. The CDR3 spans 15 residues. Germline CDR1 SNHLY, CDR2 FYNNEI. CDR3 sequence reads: CASRDYRGFDEKLFF. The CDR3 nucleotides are TGTGCCAGCAGAGACTACAGGGGGTTCGATGAAAAACTGTTTTTT. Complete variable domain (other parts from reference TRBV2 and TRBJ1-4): EPEVTQTPSHQVTQMGQEVILRCVPISNHLYFYWYRQILGQKVEFLVSFYNNEISEKSEIFDDQFSVERPDGSNFTLKIRSTKLEDSAMYFCASRDYRGFDEKLFFGSGTQLSVL.

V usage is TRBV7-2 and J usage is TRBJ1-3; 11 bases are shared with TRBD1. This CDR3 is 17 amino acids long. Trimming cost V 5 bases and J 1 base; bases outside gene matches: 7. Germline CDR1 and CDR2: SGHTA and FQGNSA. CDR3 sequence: CASSKDRGLHSGNTIYF. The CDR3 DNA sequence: TGTGCCAGCAGCAAGGACAGGGGGCTTCATTCTGGAAACACCATATATTTT.

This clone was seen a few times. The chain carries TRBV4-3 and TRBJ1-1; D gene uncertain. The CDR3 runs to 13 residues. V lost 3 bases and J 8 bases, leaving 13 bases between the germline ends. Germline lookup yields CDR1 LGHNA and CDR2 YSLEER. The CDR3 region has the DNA TGCGCCAGCAGCCAGGAAATGTTAACGGAAGCTTTCTTT. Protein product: CASSQEMLTEAFF.

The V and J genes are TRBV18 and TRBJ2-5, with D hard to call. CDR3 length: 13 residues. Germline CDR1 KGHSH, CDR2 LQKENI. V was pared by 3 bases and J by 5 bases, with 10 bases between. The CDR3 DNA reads TGTGCCAGCTCACCGGGTGCCTTGGAGACCCAGTACTTC. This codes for CASSPGALETQYF.